This passage covers 14 T cell receptor beta chains from one sample sequenced in a study of CD8+ T cells in alopecia areata. RNA extraction was followed by reverse transcription into cDNA, which acted as the sequencing template. This table comes from immunoSEQ multiplex PCR, and its TCRdb copy is limited to in-frame clones, with some not included. The table includes about 110,000 clones, approximately 60% detected once. The sample taken for sequencing was CD8+ T cells sorted from blood. The source is a human donor in good health.

The chain joins TRBV5-6 to TRBJ1-2; no firm D call. Per the germline V gene, CDR1 is SGHDT and CDR2 is YYEEEE. The CDR3 contains 15 residues. V was clipped by 3 bases and J by 6 bases, with 18 bases between them. CDR3 sequence reads: CASSYFYHLGHGYTF. The DNA for the CDR3 is TGTGCCAGCAGCTACTTCTATCACCTAGGCCATGGCTACACCTTC. Together with reference TRBV5-6 and TRBJ1-2, the CDR3 gives the full variable domain: DAGVTQSPTHLIKTRGQQVTLRCSPKSGHDTVSWYQQALGQGPQFIFQYYEEEERQRGNFPDRFSGHQFPNYSSELNVNALLLGDSALYLCASSYFYHLGHGYTFGSGTRLTVV.

This clone was picked up a small number of times. The chain uses TRBV15 and TRBJ1-1; a weak D match, TRBD1 (5 bases). The CDR3 is made up of 14 amino acids. The V gene lost 5 bases and the J gene lost 0 bases, with 10 bases spanning the gap. CDR1 is LNHNV and CDR2 is YYDKDF in the germline V gene (reference sequence). CDR3 coding DNA: TGTGCCACCAGCGGGGGGGAGATGAACACTGAAGCTTTCTTT. It encodes CATSGGEMNTEAFF.

The rearrangement joins TRBV4-3 to TRBJ2-7, with TRBD1 identical over 8 bases. CDR1 is LGHNA and CDR2 is YSLEER in the germline V gene. Trimming removed 3 bases from V and 6 bases from J; junction bases left unmatched: 7. The CDR3 is 14 residues long. DNA of the CDR3: TGCGCCAGCAGCCAGTGGACAGGGAATGTCGAGCAGTACTTC. It yields the protein CASSQWTGNVEQYF.

This clone turned up a few times. The rearrangement joins TRBV19 to TRBJ1-2; D is uncertain. The CDR3 runs 13 residues. Germline V lookup: CDR1 LNHDA, CDR2 SQIVND (reference sequence). The V end lost 4 bases, the J end lost 5 bases, and 11 bases lay between the germline ends. The chain's CDR3 is CASSRATGYGYTF. In nucleotides, the CDR3 is TGTGCCAGTAGTAGGGCCACGGGATATGGCTACACCTTC.

In this sample, this clone turned up a few times. This sequence joins TRBV9 and TRBJ2-5; possibly TRBD1 for D (6 bases). Germline CDR1 SGDLS, CDR2 YYNGEE. V lost 4 bases to trimming and J lost 5 bases, with 12 bases between them. CDR3 length: 13 amino acids. CDR3 sequence: CASSTTGMETQYF. CDR3 DNA sequence: TGTGCCAGCAGCACTACAGGGATGGAGACCCAGTACTTC.

The V and J genes are TRBV2 and TRBJ2-1; TRBD2 matches at 9 bases. The ends lost 6 bases at V and 10 bases at J; junction bases unmatched: 1. The germline V gene encodes CDR1 SNHLY and CDR2 FYNNEI. The CDR3 contains 11 residues. CDR3 in DNA: TGTGCCAGCAGCGGACTAGCGGAGCAGTTCTTC. The encoded protein is CASSGLAEQFF.

The chain couples TRBV4-1 to TRBJ2-2; 9 bases align to TRBD1. In germline, CDR1 is MGHRA, CDR2 YSYEKL. The CDR3 spans 16 residues. V lost 2 bases, J lost 5 bases, and 6 bases stayed unmatched. CDR3 amino acids: CASSQHPQGATGELFF. CDR3 coding DNA: TGCGCCAGCAGCCAACACCCACAGGGGGCGACCGGGGAGCTGTTTTTT.

This clone came up a few times. The genes are TRBV5-6 and TRBJ2-7, with 8 bases identical to TRBD1. J lost 2 bases, V lost 3 bases, and 4 bases had no gene match. This CDR3 contains 14 residues. From germline, CDR1 is SGHDT and CDR2 YYEEEE. This CDR3 reads CASSSDRAPYEQYF. Written as DNA, the CDR3 is TGTGCCAGCAGCTCGGACAGGGCCCCCTACGAGCAGTACTTC.

This chain uses TRBV29-1 with TRBJ1-2, with 8 bases aligning to TRBD1. The V segment lost 4 bases and the J segment 7 bases; nucleotides outside the gene matches: 8. Germline V gives CDR1 SQVTM, CDR2 ANQGSEA. The CDR3 totals 13 residues. The CDR3 region has the DNA TGCAGCGTTGCCCCCGGGACAGGTCCTGGCTACACCTTC. This sequence encodes CSVAPGTGPGYTF.

This rearrangement joins TRBV28 to TRBJ2-7, with D possibly matching TRBD1 (6 bases). Per germline, CDR1 MDHEN and CDR2 SYDVKM. The CDR3 runs 13 residues. The germline V and J ends were trimmed by 6 bases and 2 bases, with 11 bases remaining between them. The CDR3 reads CASSQQGAYEQYF. The CDR3 coding sequence is TGTGCCAGCAGCCAACAGGGCGCCTACGAGCAGTACTTC.

J is TRBJ2-5 and V is TRBV30, with D perhaps assigned TRBD1 or TRBD2 (5 bases each). Trimming shortened V by 3 bases and J by 2 bases, and 16 bases separated the two germline ends. The CDR3 spans 15 residues. The V gene's germline CDR1 is GTSNPN and CDR2 SVGIG (reference sequence). CDR3 amino acids: CAWSAGYGAQETQYF. The CDR3, as DNA: TGTGCCTGGAGCGCAGGTTACGGGGCTCAAGAGACCCAGTACTTC.

This chain links TRBV7-8 with TRBJ1-5, with D hard to call. Germline-derived CDR1 and CDR2 are SGHVS and FQNEAQ. The V and J ends lost 1 base and 2 bases respectively, with 9 bases between them. This CDR3 spans 15 amino acids. The CDR3 nucleotides read TGTGCCAGCAGCTTAGACGGACGGGGCAATCAGCCCCAGCATTTT. It specifies CASSLDGRGNQPQHF.

The rearrangement uses TRBV5-4 and TRBJ1-2, with 7 bases identical to TRBD1. The V segment lost 1 base and the J segment 4 bases; nucleotides outside the gene matches: 7. This CDR3 spans 15 amino acids. Germline CDR1 reads SGHNT; CDR2 reads YYREEE (reference sequence). The CDR3, as DNA: TGTGCCAGCAGCTTGTGGTTGGGGACAGCCTATGGCTACACCTTC. Its protein product is CASSLWLGTAYGYTF.

This sequence joins TRBV13 and TRBJ2-7, with 8 bases fitting TRBD1. CDR3 length equals 14 residues. With 5 bases clipped from V and 5 bases from J, the junction kept 8 bases outside the gene matches. Germline V gives CDR1 PRHDT, CDR2 FYEKMQ (reference sequence). The CDR3, as DNA: TGTGCCAGCAGCGCCCGGACAGGGCCCCACGAGCAGTACTTC. As protein: CASSARTGPHEQYF.